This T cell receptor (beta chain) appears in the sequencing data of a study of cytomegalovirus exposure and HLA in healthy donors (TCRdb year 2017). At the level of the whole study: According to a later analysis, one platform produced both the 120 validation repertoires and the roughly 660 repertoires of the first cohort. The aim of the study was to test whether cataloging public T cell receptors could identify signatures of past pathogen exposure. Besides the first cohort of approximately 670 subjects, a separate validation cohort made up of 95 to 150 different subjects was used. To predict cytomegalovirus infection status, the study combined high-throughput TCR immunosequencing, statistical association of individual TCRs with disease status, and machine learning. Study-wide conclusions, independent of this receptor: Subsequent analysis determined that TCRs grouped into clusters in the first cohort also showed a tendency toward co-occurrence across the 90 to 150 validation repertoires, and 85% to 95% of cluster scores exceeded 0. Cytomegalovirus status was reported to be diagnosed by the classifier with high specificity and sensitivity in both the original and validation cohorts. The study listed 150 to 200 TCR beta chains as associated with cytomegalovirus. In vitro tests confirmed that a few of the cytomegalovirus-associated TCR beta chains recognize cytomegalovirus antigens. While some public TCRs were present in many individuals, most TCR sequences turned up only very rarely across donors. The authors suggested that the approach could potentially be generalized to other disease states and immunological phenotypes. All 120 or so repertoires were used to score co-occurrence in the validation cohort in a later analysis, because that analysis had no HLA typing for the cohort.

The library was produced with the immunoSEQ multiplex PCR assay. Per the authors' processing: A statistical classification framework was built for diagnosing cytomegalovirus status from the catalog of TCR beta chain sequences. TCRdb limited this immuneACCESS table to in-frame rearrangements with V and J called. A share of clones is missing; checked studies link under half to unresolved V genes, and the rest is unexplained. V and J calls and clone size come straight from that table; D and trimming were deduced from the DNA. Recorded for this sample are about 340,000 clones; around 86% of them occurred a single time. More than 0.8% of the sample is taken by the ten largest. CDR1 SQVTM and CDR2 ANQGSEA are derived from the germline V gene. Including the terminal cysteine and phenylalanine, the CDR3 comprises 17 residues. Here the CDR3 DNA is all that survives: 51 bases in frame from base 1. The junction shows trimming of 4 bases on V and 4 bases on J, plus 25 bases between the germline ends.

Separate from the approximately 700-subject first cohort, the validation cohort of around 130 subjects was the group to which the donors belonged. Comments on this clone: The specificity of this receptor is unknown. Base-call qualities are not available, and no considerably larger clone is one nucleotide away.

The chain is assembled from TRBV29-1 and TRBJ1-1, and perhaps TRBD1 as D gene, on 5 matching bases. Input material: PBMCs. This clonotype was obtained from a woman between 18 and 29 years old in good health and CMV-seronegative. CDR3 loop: CSVGSPLGPVLGTEAFF. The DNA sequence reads TGCAGCGTTGGGTCACCCCTGGGGCCGGTCTTGGGCACTGAAGCTTTCTTT.